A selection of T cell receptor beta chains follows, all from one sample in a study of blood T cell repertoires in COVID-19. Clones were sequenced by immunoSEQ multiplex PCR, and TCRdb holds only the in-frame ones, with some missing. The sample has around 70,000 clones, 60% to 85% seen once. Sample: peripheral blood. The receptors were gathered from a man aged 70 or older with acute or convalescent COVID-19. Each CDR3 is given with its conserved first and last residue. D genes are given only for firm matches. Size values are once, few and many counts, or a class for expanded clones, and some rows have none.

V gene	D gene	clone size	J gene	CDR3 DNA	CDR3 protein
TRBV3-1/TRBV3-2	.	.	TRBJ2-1	TGTGCCAGCAGCTTACCCGGGAATGAGCAGTTCTTC	CASSLPGNEQFF
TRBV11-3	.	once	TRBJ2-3	TGTGCCAGCAGCTTAGATCAACAGGGCGGCACAGATACGCAGTATTTT	CASSLDQQGGTDTQYF
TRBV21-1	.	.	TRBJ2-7	TGTGCCAGCAAACCCCCGGACAGGGCCAATTATTCCTACGAGCAGTACTTC	CASKPPDRANYSYEQYF
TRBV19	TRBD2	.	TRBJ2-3	TGTGCCAGTGCTAGCGGGAGGGCAGCAGATACGCAGTATTTT	CASASGRAADTQYF
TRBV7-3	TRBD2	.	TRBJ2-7	TGTGCCAGCAGCTTGAACGGCCTAGCGGAAAACGAGCAGTACTTC	CASSLNGLAENEQYF
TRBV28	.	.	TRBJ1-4	TGTGCCAGCAGTTCCCTCGGGAATAGTGAAAAACTGTTTTTT	CASSSLGNSEKLFF
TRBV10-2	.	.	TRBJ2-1	TGCGCCAGCAGTCAACATCCCAATGAGCAGTTCTTC	CASSQHPNEQFF
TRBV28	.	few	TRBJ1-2	TGTGCCAGCAGTTTGGTAGCCGGCGGCTACACCTTC	CASSLVAGGYTF
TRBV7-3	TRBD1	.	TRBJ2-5	TGTGCCAGCAGCATGACCGGGACAGATGGTACCCAGTACTTC	CASSMTGTDGTQYF
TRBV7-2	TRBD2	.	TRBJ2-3	TGTGCCAGCATCCTGGCAGGGCTAGCGGGAGGTACGCAGTATTTT	CASILAGLAGGTQYF
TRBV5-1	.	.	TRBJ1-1	TGCGCCAGCAGCGCACGGGACACAGGCGCTGAAGCTTTCTTT	CASSARDTGAEAFF
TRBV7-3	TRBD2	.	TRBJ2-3	TGTGCCAGCAGCCAGGGGACTAGCCCCACAGATACGCAGTATTTT	CASSQGTSPTDTQYF
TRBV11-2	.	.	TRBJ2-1	TGTGCCAGCAGCTTAGATCAGGCCAATGAGCAGTTCTTC	CASSLDQANEQFF
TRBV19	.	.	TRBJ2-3	TGTGCCAGTAGTAACCAGGGCACAGATACGCAGTATTTT	CASSNQGTDTQYF